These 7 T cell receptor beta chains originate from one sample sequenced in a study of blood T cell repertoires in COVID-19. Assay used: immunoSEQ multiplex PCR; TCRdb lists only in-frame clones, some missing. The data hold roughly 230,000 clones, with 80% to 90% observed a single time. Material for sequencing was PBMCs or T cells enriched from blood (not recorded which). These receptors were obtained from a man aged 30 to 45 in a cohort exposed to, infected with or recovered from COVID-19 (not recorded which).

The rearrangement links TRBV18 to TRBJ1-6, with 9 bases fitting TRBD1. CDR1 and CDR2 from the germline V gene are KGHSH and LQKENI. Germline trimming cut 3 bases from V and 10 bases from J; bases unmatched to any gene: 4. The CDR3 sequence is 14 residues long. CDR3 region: CASSPGTGSSPLHF. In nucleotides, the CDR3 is TGTGCCAGCTCACCTGGGACAGGGTCCTCACCCCTCCACTTT.

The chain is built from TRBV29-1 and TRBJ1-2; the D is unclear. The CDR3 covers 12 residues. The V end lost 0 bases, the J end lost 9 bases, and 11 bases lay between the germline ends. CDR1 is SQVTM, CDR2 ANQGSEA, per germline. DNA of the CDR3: TGCAGCGTTGAAGATCCGATTGAGTGCTACACCTTC. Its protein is CSVEDPIECYTF.

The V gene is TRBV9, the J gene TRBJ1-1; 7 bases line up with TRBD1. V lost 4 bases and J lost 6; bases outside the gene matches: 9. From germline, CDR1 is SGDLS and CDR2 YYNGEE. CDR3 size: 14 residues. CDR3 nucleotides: TGTGCCAGCAGCCCACAGGGGATTATCGCTGAAGCTTTCTTT. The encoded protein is CASSPQGIIAEAFF.

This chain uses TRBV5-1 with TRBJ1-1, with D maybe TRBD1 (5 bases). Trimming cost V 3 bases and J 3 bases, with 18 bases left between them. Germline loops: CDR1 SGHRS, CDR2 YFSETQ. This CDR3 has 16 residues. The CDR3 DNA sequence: TGCGCCAGCAGCTGGGGGGAATTACAGGCTTACACTGAAGCTTTCTTT. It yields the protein CASSWGELQAYTEAFF.

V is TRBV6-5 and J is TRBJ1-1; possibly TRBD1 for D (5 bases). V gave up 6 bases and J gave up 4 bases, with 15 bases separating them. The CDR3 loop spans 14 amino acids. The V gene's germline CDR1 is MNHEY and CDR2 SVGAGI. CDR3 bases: TGTGCCAGCAGCTCCCCAGGGCCCGGCACTGAAGCTTTCTTT. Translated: CASSSPGPGTEAFF.

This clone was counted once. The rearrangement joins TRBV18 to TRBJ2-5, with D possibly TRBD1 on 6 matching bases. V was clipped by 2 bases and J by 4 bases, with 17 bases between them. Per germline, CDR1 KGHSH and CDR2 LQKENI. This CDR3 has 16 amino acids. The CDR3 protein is CASSPTLGRGRETQYF. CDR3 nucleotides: TGTGCCAGCTCACCAACTCTGGGCAGGGGCCGAGAGACCCAGTACTTC. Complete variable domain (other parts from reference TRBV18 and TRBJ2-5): NAGVMQNPRHLVRRRGQEARLRCSPMKGHSHVYWYRQLPEEGLKFMVYLQKENIIDESGMPKERFSAEFPKEGPSILRIQQVVRGDSAAYFCASSPTLGRGRETQYFGPGTRLLVL.

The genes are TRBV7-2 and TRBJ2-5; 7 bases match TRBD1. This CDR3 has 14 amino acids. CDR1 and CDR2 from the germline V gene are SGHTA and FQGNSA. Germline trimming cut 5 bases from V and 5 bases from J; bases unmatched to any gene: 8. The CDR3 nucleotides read TGTGCCAGCAGCCCATGGACAGGCTTGGAGACCCAGTACTTC. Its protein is CASSPWTGLETQYF.